The rows below give T cell receptor beta chains drawn from one sample of a study of CD8 T cells in ankylosing spondylitis. TCRdb passed the 5' RACE reads through MiXCR, listing each CDR3 protein once. The sample has more than 150,000 distinct CDR3 sequences, 18% seen once. Sequencing input: blood, either unsorted or a sorted T cell fraction (not recorded which). All receptors derive from a male donor aged 10-30 years with ankylosing spondylitis or in good health (not recorded which). The CDR3 runs from the conserved cysteine through the conserved F or W. Fields, in order: J gene, CDR3 length, V gene, D gene, clone size, CDR3 protein. The D gene is left open where the match is weak. Only some rows state a clone size, as once, few, many or a class for expanded clones.

J gene: TRBJ2-5; CDR3 length: 15; V gene: TRBV5-6; D gene: .; clone size: many; CDR3 protein: CASRALGRGQETQYF
J gene: TRBJ2-1; CDR3 length: 17; V gene: TRBV20-1; D gene: TRBD2; clone size: .; CDR3 protein: CSARAGKASGRDNEQFF
J gene: TRBJ2-4; CDR3 length: 15; V gene: TRBV27; D gene: .; clone size: .; CDR3 protein: CASSLSSGGKNIQYF
J gene: TRBJ1-5; CDR3 length: 14; V gene: TRBV7-2; D gene: TRBD1; clone size: many; CDR3 protein: CASSPDRVNQPQHF
J gene: TRBJ2-2; CDR3 length: 14; V gene: TRBV29-1; D gene: .; clone size: .; CDR3 protein: CSAVRTGGTGELFF
J gene: TRBJ1-1; CDR3 length: 15; V gene: TRBV12-3/TRBV12-4; D gene: .; clone size: many; CDR3 protein: CASTQVGGDDSEAFF
J gene: TRBJ2-5; CDR3 length: 13; V gene: TRBV9; D gene: .; clone size: many; CDR3 protein: CASSVAGQKALYF
J gene: TRBJ1-1; CDR3 length: 18; V gene: TRBV7-6; D gene: .; clone size: .; CDR3 protein: CASSLETWAAGFYTEAFF
J gene: TRBJ2-5; CDR3 length: 13; V gene: TRBV7-6; D gene: .; clone size: .; CDR3 protein: CASSRFSRETQYF
J gene: TRBJ2-5; CDR3 length: 11; V gene: TRBV5-1; D gene: .; clone size: many; CDR3 protein: CASRSGETQYF
J gene: TRBJ1-5; CDR3 length: 13; V gene: TRBV29-1; D gene: .; clone size: .; CDR3 protein: CSVITAANQPQHF
J gene: TRBJ1-5; CDR3 length: 14; V gene: TRBV10-3; D gene: .; clone size: many; CDR3 protein: CAISESRDNQPQHF
J gene: TRBJ2-7; CDR3 length: 14; V gene: TRBV29-1; D gene: .; clone size: many; CDR3 protein: CSVGGEQSPYEQYF
J gene: TRBJ2-5; CDR3 length: 18; V gene: TRBV20-1; D gene: TRBD2; clone size: .; CDR3 protein: CSARVRGPRGEVQETQYF
J gene: TRBJ2-1; CDR3 length: 18; V gene: TRBV27; D gene: TRBD2; clone size: many; CDR3 protein: CASSSPSGRARSYNEQFF
J gene: TRBJ1-5; CDR3 length: 13; V gene: TRBV20-1; D gene: .; clone size: .; CDR3 protein: CSARPHSNQPQHF
J gene: TRBJ1-6; CDR3 length: 19; V gene: TRBV12-3/TRBV12-4; D gene: TRBD1; clone size: many; CDR3 protein: CASGPGDRKSNSYNSPLHF